The 8 T cell receptor beta chains in this list originate from one sample, sequenced in a study of blood T cell repertoires in COVID-19. The table came from immunoSEQ multiplex PCR; TCRdb's copy has only in-frame clones and leaves some out. This repertoire shows 200,000 to 250,000 clones, around nine tenths found once; its top ten account for 2% to 2.5%. The sample taken for sequencing was peripheral blood. These receptor sequences come from a middle-aged woman who had recovered from COVID-19.

The J gene is TRBJ1-5, the V gene TRBV2; tentatively, D is TRBD1 (6 bases). This CDR3 contains 16 residues. Trimming pared 3 bases from V and 4 bases from J, leaving 16 bases between. Germline CDR1 reads SNHLY; CDR2 reads FYNNEI. As DNA, the CDR3 is TGTGCCAGCAGTGACAGAGGCTACGGGACAAATCAGCCCCAGCATTTT. Protein sequence: CASSDRGYGTNQPQHF. Looking up the rest from reference TRBV2 and TRBJ1-5 gives the full variable domain: EPEVTQTPSHQVTQMGQEVILRCVPISNHLYFYWYRQILGQKVEFLVSFYNNEISEKSEIFDDQFSVERPDGSNFTLKIRSTKLEDSAMYFCASSDRGYGTNQPQHFGDGTRLSIL.

The genes are TRBV19 and TRBJ1-5; a possible D gene is TRBD1 (6 bases). CDR1 is LNHDA and CDR2 is SQIVND in the germline V gene (reference sequence). The CDR3 sequence is 16 residues long. Trimming removed 10 bases from V and 2 bases from J, with 21 bases in between. DNA of the CDR3: TGTGCCACCCAAACGGGGGGCACGGAGGGCAATCAGCCCCAGCATTTT. Its translation: CATQTGGTEGNQPQHF.

The chain carries TRBV2 and TRBJ1-2, with 10 bases aligning to TRBD1. Germline trimming cut 6 bases from V and 2 bases from J; bases unmatched to any gene: 3. The CDR3 is made up of 14 amino acids. CDR1 is SNHLY, CDR2 FYNNEI, per germline. The CDR3: CASRGQGQNYGYTF. CDR3 bases: TGTGCCAGCAGGGGACAGGGGCAGAACTATGGCTACACCTTC.

The chain recombines TRBV5-1 with TRBJ2-7; tentative D call: TRBD2 (6 bases). Trimming removed 3 bases from V and 3 bases from J, with 22 bases in between. This CDR3 spans 17 amino acids. The V gene's germline CDR1 is SGHRS and CDR2 YFSETQ. The CDR3 nucleotides are TGCGCCAGCAGCTCGGGACCCCGGGACGGGAGTCTCTACGAGCAGTACTTC. Amino acids: CASSSGPRDGSLYEQYF.

V is TRBV19 and J is TRBJ2-7; D is possibly TRBD2 (6 bases). V shed 5 bases and J shed 2 bases, with 19 bases lying between them. This CDR3 spans 16 amino acids. Germline values: CDR1 LNHDA, CDR2 SQIVND (reference sequence). The CDR3 nucleotides are TGTGCCAGTAGTGTCGGTGGGGGGAAAGGGACCTACGAGCAGTACTTC. Its protein product is CASSVGGGKGTYEQYF. Looking up the rest from reference TRBV19 and TRBJ2-7 gives the full variable domain: DGGITQSPKYLFRKEGQNVTLSCEQNLNHDAMYWYRQDPGQGLRLIYYSQIVNDFQKGDIAEGYSVSREKKESFPLTVTSAQKNPTAFYLCASSVGGGKGTYEQYFGPGTRLTVT.

The gene calls are TRBV7-9 and TRBJ2-7; D gene uncertain. Germline V gene lookup returns CDR1 SEHNR and CDR2 FQNEAQ (reference sequence). This CDR3 has 13 residues. V lost 1 base to trimming and J lost 2 bases, with 6 bases between them. CDR3 coding DNA: TGTGCCAGCAGCTTAGTCCGTCCCTACGAGCAGTACTTC. It codes for CASSLVRPYEQYF.

The gene calls are TRBV28 and TRBJ1-2; TRBD1 matches 7 bases. The ends lost 5 bases at V and 1 base at J; junction bases unmatched: 10. The germline gives CDR1 MDHEN, CDR2 SYDVKM. This CDR3 region has 16 residues. The CDR3 DNA reads TGTGCCAGCAGTCCCCGGACAGGAACCCTTAACTATGGCTACACCTTC. Residues: CASSPRTGTLNYGYTF.

This rearrangement joins TRBV19 to TRBJ1-3, with 7 bases identical to TRBD1. CDR3 size: 13 residues. V dropped 10 bases and J dropped 4; count of bases not matched to a gene: 7. CDR1 is LNHDA, CDR2 SQIVND, per germline (reference sequence). CDR3 bases: TGTGCCACGGGGACAGAGGGAGGAAACACCATATATTTT. Translation gives CATGTEGGNTIYF.